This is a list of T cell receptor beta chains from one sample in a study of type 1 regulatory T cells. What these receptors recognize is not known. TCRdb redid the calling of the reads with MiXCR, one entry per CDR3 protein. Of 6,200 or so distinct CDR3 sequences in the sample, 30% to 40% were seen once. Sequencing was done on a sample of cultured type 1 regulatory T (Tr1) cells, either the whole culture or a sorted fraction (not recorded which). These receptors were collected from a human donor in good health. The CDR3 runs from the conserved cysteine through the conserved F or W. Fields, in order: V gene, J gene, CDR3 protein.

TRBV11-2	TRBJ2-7	CASSSMGGLGTYEQYF
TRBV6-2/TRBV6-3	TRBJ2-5	CATLKGTGRATQETQYF
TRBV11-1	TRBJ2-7	CASSLGPTYEQYF
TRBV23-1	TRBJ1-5	CASSQSRWSGYPRQPQHF
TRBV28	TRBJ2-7	CASSFAESSYEQYF
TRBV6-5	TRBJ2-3	CASSWGQGDRSTDTQYF
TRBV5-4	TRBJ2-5	CASSLGTSGLQETQYF
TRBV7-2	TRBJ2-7	CASSTGLAVYEQYF
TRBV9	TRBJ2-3	CASSATTGTTDTQYF
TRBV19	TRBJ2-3	CASSPRPGVGKDTQYF
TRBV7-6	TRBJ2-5	CASSPRHSRVVETQYF
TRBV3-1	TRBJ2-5	CASSQRGTYQETQYF
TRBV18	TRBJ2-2	CASSPHQGNTGELFF
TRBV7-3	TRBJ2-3	CASSQRAGVESSTDTQYF
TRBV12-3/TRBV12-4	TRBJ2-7	CASSLGGHEQYF
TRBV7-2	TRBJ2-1	CASSLEAGVRNEQFF
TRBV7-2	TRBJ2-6	CASSPWSGTGSGANVLTF
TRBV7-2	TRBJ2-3	CASSWGLRTDMQYF
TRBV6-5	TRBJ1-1	CASSYSRGLSEAFF
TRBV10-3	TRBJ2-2	CAISPNSGTPGELFF
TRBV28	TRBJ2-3	CASSLLEGTQYF
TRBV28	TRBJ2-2	CASGTQASGGAGELFF
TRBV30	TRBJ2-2	CAWRRLPNTGELFF
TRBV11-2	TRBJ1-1	CASSPALGGTEAFF
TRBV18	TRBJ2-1	CASSPPGSHTYNEQFF
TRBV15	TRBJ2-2	CATSRDVTSLGGSCFF
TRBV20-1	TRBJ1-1	CSARPLGSEAFF
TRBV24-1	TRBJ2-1	CATSDSGKSEYREGEQFF
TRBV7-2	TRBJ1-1	CASSPDILRGLNTEAFF
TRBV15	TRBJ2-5	CATSRDLVSQETQYF
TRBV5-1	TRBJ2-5	CASSTSTSGIQETQYF
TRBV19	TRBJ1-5	CASSIDQRAYNQPQHF
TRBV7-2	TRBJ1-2	CASSLNGVGGYTF
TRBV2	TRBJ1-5	CASGQGPGPQHF
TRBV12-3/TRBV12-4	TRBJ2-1	CASSLYGLAASYNEQFF
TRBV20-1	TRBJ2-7	CSARVQNPGTGGFYEQYF
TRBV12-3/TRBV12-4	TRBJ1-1	CASRAGQGVNTEAFF
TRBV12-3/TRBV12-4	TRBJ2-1	CASRKVLAGTYNEQFF
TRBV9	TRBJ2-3	CASSVDLEEDTQYF